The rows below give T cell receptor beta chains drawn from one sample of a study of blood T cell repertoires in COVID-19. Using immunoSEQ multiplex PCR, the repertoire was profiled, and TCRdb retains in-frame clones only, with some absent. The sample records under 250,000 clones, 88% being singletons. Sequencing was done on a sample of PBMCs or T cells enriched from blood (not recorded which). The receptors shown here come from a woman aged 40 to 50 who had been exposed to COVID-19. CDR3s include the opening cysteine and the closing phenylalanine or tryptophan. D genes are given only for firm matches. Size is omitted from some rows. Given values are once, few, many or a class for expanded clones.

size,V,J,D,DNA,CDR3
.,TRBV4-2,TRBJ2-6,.,TGTGCCAGCAGCCAAGGTCAAGGACAGATTTTCTCTGGGGCCAACGTCCTGACTTTC,CASSQGQGQIFSGANVLTF
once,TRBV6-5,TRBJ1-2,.,TGTGCCAGCAGCTCCAACCCTATGGGAGAGGGCTACACCTTC,CASSSNPMGEGYTF
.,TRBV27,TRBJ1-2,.,TGTGCCAGCAGTTTATACCCGGACAGCTATGGCTACACCTTC,CASSLYPDSYGYTF
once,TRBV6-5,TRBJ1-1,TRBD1,TGTGCCAGCTGCGGACAGGGGTCGGCTTTCTTT,CASCGQGSAFF
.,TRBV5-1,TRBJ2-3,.,TGTGCCAGCAGCCGCGCTGCTCATGACACAGATACGCAGTATTTT,CASSRAAHDTDTQYF
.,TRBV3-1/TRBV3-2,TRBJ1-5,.,TGTGCCAGCAGTCGACAGCGCAATCAGCCCCAGCATTTT,CASSRQRNQPQHF
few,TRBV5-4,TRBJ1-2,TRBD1,TGTGCCAGCAGCCCCTGGGGGACAGGGCCGGACTTATATAGGGGCTACACCTTC,CASSPWGTGPDLYRGYTF
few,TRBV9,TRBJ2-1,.,TGTGCCAGCAGCGCCGGTGAGGACTACAATGAGCAGTTCTTC,CASSAGEDYNEQFF
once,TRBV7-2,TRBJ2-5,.,TGTGCCAGCAGTCACGACACAAGAGAGACCCAGTACTTC,CASSHDTRETQYF
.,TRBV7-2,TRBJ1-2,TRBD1,TGTGCCAGCAGCCCTACCCCGGGACAGGGGCATGGCTACACCTTC,CASSPTPGQGHGYTF
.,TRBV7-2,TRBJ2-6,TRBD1,TGTGCCAGCAGCTACGGACAGGGAGACTCTGGGGCCAACGTCCTGACTTTC,CASSYGQGDSGANVLTF
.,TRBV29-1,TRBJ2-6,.,TGCAGCGTTGCGGACAGTTTTTCTGGGGCCAACGTCCTGACTTTC,CSVADSFSGANVLTF
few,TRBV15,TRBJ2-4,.,TGTGCCACCAGCGTGCAGGATTGGAACAAAAACATTCAGTACTTC,CATSVQDWNKNIQYF
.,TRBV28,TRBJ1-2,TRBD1,TGTGCCAGCAGTACGCCTCTGATGACAGGGGTGATTGGCTACACCTTC,CASSTPLMTGVIGYTF
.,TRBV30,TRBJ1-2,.,TGTGCCTGGAGTCTAACAGGTTGGAATGGCTACACCTTC,CAWSLTGWNGYTF
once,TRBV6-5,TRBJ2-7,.,TGTGCCAGCAGTTACTCAAGCGGACAGATTGGGCTCGAGCAGTACTTC,CASSYSSGQIGLEQYF
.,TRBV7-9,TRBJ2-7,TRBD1,TGTGCCAGCAGCCGACAGGGGGGCGAGCAGTACTTC,CASSRQGGEQYF
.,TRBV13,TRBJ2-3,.,TGTGCCAGCAGCTTGGCGGGCCCTCGGGATACGCAGTATTTT,CASSLAGPRDTQYF
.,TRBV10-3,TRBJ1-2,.,TGTGCCATCAGTGACAGTATCTCATCTCATGGCTACACCTTC,CAISDSISSHGYTF
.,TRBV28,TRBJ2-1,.,TGTGCCAGCAGCCCCGGGGGAGGGGGTTTCAATGAGCAGTTCTTC,CASSPGGGGFNEQFF
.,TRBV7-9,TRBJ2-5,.,TGTGCCAGCAGCTTCCCACAGGGGGGGGAGACCCAGTACTTC,CASSFPQGGETQYF
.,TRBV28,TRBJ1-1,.,TGTGCCAGCAGTTTAAATAAGAACACTGAAGCTTTCTTT,CASSLNKNTEAFF
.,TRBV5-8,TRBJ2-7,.,TGTGCCAGCACCGACACAGGGATAGACTACGAGCAGTACTTC,CASTDTGIDYEQYF
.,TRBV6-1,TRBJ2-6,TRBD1,TGTGCCAGCAGTGGGGGGACAGGGGCTTACTCTGGGGCCAACGTCCTGACTTTC,CASSGGTGAYSGANVLTF
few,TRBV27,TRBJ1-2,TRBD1,TGTGCCAGCAGTCGAGAGACAGGGCACTATGGCTACACCTTC,CASSRETGHYGYTF
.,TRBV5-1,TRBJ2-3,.,TGTGCCAGCAGCGTCGGACATTCCACAGATACGCAGTATTTT,CASSVGHSTDTQYF
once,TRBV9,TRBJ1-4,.,TGTGCCAGCAGCGCCCCTTCGGTCAGGGGAAAACTGTTTTTT,CASSAPSVRGKLFF
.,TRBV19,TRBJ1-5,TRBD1,TGTGCCAGTAGTTTCCCAGGGGGAAATCAGCCCCAGCATTTT,CASSFPGGNQPQHF
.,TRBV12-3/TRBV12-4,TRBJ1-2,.,TGTGCCAGCAGCCCCACAGGGTTGTATGGCTACACCTTC,CASSPTGLYGYTF
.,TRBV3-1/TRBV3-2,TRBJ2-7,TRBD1,TGTGCCAGCAGCCACGGCAGGGGGCTCGTGGAGTACTTC,CASSHGRGLVEYF
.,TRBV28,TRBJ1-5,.,TGTGCCAGCAGTTTAAGCGGGAGCTATCAGCCCCAGCATTTT,CASSLSGSYQPQHF
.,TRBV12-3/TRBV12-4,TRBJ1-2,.,TGTGCCAGCAGTCGGGATCCTTCATCTGGCTACACCTTC,CASSRDPSSGYTF
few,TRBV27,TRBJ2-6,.,TGTGCCAGCAGTCAATCAGGGACTGGGGCCAACGTCCTGACTTTC,CASSQSGTGANVLTF
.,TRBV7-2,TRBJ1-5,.,TGTGCCAGCAGCCAAATTCTCGGGGATCAGCCCCAGCATTTT,CASSQILGDQPQHF
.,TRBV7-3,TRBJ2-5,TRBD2,TGTGCCAGCAGCTTAACGCGGGAGGAGACCCAGTACTTC,CASSLTREETQYF
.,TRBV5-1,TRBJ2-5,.,TGCGCCAGCAGCTTGACTGGACATCACCAAGAGACCCAGTACTTC,CASSLTGHHQETQYF
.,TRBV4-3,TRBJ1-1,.,TGCGCCAGCAGCCAGACGACTAGCACTGAAGCTTTCTTT,CASSQTTSTEAFF
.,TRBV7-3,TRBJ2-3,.,TGTGCCAGCAGCTTTCGCATTGAGGATACGCAGTATTTT,CASSFRIEDTQYF
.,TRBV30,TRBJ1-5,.,TGTGCCTGGAATAGAGGGATCAATCAGCCCCAGCATTTT,CAWNRGINQPQHF
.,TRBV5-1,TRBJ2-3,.,TGTGCCAGCAGCGCTGAGGTCCCCACAGATACGCAGTATTTT,CASSAEVPTDTQYF
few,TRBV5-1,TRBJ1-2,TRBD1,TGTGCCAGCAGCTTGGCCCCCGGGACAGGGGGCGCGGGTGGCTACACCTTC,CASSLAPGTGGAGGYTF
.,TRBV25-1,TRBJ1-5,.,TGTGCCAGCAGTGCAGTATTTAGCAATCAGCCCCAGCATTTT,CASSAVFSNQPQHF
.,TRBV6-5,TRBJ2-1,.,TGTGCCAGCAGTTACTCTAGCGGAGGGCTCTACAATGAGCAGTTCTTC,CASSYSSGGLYNEQFF
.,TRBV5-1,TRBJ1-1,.,TGTGCCAGCAGCTTTAGTCTGGGGGCCACTGAAGCTTTCTTT,CASSFSLGATEAFF
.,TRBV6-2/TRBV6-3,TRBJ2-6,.,TGTGCCAGCAGCCCCGAGAGGCGTGGGGCCAACGTCCTGACTTTC,CASSPERRGANVLTF
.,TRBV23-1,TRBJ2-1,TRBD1,TGCGCCAGCAGTCAAGACAGGGTTCGTCGTCGCAATGAGCAGTTCTTC,CASSQDRVRRRNEQFF
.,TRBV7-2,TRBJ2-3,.,TGTGCCAGCAGCTTAGTGGCGACTCGCACAGATACGCAGTATTTT,CASSLVATRTDTQYF
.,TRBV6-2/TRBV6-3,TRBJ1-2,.,TGTGCCAGCAGTTATTCCCCGGAGCCTAACTATGGCTACACCTTC,CASSYSPEPNYGYTF
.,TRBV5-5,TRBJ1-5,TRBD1,TGTGCCAGCAGCCCGTTGACAGGGCATGGTCAGCCCCAGCATTTT,CASSPLTGHGQPQHF
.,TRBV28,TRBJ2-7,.,TGTGCCAGCAGCCTCCACGAGCAGTACTTC,CASSLHEQYF
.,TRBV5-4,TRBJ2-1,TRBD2,TGTGCCAGCAGGACTAGCGGGGGCGATGAGCAGTTCTTC,CASRTSGGDEQFF